A single sample is the source of the 22 T cell receptor beta chains below, sequenced in a study of control samples from healthy donors and cancer patients. Sequencing used immunoSEQ multiplex PCR; TCRdb keeps in-frame clones, though not all of them. The sample records 75,000 to 95,000 clones, roughly nine tenths being singletons. Sequenced sample: PBMCs. The source is a woman between 45 and 60 years old with colorectal cancer.

The chain carries TRBV6-5 and TRBJ1-1; TRBD1 might be the D (5 bases). Germline CDR1 MNHEY, CDR2 SVGAGI. V lost 6 bases and J lost 5, with 16 bases in between. The CDR3 spans 14 residues. The DNA of the CDR3 is TGTGCCAGCAGAGTCGACAGATCATATACTGAAGCTTTCTTT. This encodes CASRVDRSYTEAFF.

This clone was observed a single time. The chain combines TRBV2 with TRBJ1-5; perhaps TRBD1 as D (5 bases). CDR1 SNHLY and CDR2 FYNNEI come from the germline V gene. The CDR3 contains 14 residues. V was shortened by 4 bases and J by 2 bases, with 9 bases between the two germline ends. The CDR3 bases are TGTGCCAGCAGTGTTTCGGGGGGCAATCAGCCCCAGCATTTT. This sequence encodes CASSVSGGNQPQHF.

V usage is TRBV28 and J usage is TRBJ1-6; D call uncertain. Germline V lookup: CDR1 MDHEN, CDR2 SYDVKM. The CDR3 has 14 amino acids. V was clipped by 5 bases and J by 9 bases, with 14 bases between them. The CDR3 protein is CASSPTPLGSPLHF. CDR3 DNA sequence: TGTGCCAGCAGTCCGACACCCTTAGGTTCACCCCTCCACTTT.

The V call is TRBV27, the J call TRBJ2-1; D uncertain. The germline CDR1 and CDR2 sequences are MNHEY and SMNVEV (reference sequence). The germline V and J ends were trimmed by 3 bases and 6 bases, with 12 bases remaining between them. This CDR3 has 14 residues. The CDR3 protein is CASSFLGSGNEQFF. The CDR3 nucleotides read TGTGCCAGCAGTTTTTTGGGTTCAGGCAATGAGCAGTTCTTC.

The chain links TRBV5-1 to TRBJ2-3; a weak D match, TRBD1 (5 bases). This CDR3 comprises 15 residues. V gave up 2 bases and J gave up 0 bases, with 10 bases separating them. Germline loops: CDR1 SGHRS, CDR2 YFSETQ. CDR3 in amino acids: CASSFQGYSTDTQYF. CDR3 DNA: TGCGCCAGCAGCTTCCAGGGTTATAGCACAGATACGCAGTATTTT.

This clone has a handful of counts. The genes are TRBV6-5 and TRBJ1-3; D is perhaps TRBD1 (6 bases). This CDR3 region has 13 residues. Germline V CDR1 and CDR2: MNHEY, SVGAGI. Trimming removed 6 bases at V and 7 bases at J, with 13 bases between. The CDR3: CASRPQGSNTIYF. DNA of the CDR3: TGTGCCAGCAGACCACAGGGCAGTAACACCATATATTTT.

The V and J genes are TRBV7-6 and TRBJ2-6, with 8 bases aligning to TRBD1. Trimming removed 4 bases from V and 4 bases from J; junction bases left unmatched: 6. Germline-derived CDR1 and CDR2 are SGHVS and FNYEAQ. CDR3 length: 16 amino acids. The CDR3 loop reads CASSSTGALGANVLTF. The CDR3, as DNA: TGTGCCAGCAGCTCGACAGGGGCGTTAGGGGCCAACGTCCTGACTTTC. Supplemented by reference TRBV7-6 and TRBJ2-6, the full variable domain reads GAGVSQSPRYKVTKRGQDVALRCDPISGHVSLYWYRQALGQGPEFLTYFNYEAQQDKSGLPNDRFSAERPEGSISTLTIQRTEQRDSAMYRCASSSTGALGANVLTFGAGSRLTVL.

V gene TRBV9 combines with J gene TRBJ1-3, with no clear D. Trimming left V 4 bases short and J 0 bases short, with 14 bases between. Germline CDR1 is SGDLS and CDR2 is YYNGEE. The CDR3 covers 16 residues. The DNA for the CDR3 is TGTGCCAGCAGCACTAACACCGGAATCTCTGGAAACACCATATATTTT. It specifies CASSTNTGISGNTIYF. The whole variable domain, filled in from reference TRBV9 and TRBJ1-3, reads DSGVTQTPKHLITATGQRVTLRCSPRSGDLSVYWYQQSLDQGLQFLIQYYNGEERAKGNILERFSAQQFPDLHSELNLSSLELGDSALYFCASSTNTGISGNTIYFGEGSWLTVV.

V and J are TRBV5-1 and TRBJ2-2; 9 bases map to TRBD1. V lost 0 bases, J lost 2 bases, and 8 bases stayed unmatched. This CDR3 region has 18 residues. Germline values: CDR1 SGHRS, CDR2 YFSETQ. The CDR3 region has the DNA TGCGCCAGCAGCTTGGGGGGACAGGGACGGGGCAACACCGGGGAGCTGTTTTTT. Its translation: CASSLGGQGRGNTGELFF.

This clone was recorded a few times. This chain links TRBV19 with TRBJ1-4; no firm D call. This CDR3 comprises 12 residues. Looked up from germline, CDR1 is LNHDA and CDR2 is SQIVND (reference sequence). V was pared by 10 bases and J by 8 bases, with 14 bases between. The CDR3 here is CATLGHNEKLFF. The CDR3 DNA follows: TGTGCCACCTTAGGGCACAACGAAAAACTGTTTTTT.

The chain employs TRBV6-5 and TRBJ2-3, with D maybe TRBD1 (6 bases). This CDR3 has 15 amino acids. CDR1 MNHEY and CDR2 SVGAGI come from the germline V gene. The ends were cut back, 0 bases at V and 6 bases at J, with 13 bases in the middle. CDR3 nucleotides: TGTGCCAGCAGTTACTCGGGGGCCCGCCGTGATACGCAGTATTTT. It is translated as CASSYSGARRDTQYF.

A word on this clone: Other nucleotide sequences from this sample produce the same CDR3. V usage is TRBV6-1 and J usage is TRBJ2-7; D might be TRBD1 (7 bases). Per the germline V gene, CDR1 is MNHNS and CDR2 is SASEGT. The CDR3 length is 15 residues. Deletions cut 2 bases from V and 4 bases from J, with 15 bases between. The chain's CDR3 is CASSERTGGKYEQYV. The CDR3 DNA follows: TGTGCCAGCAGTGAAAGGACAGGCGGGAAGTACGAGCAGTACGTC.

V gene TRBV28 combines with J gene TRBJ2-3, with 10 nucleotides matching TRBD1. The CDR3 extends over 15 amino acids. J was trimmed by 1 base and V by 3 bases; bases with no gene match: 1. From germline, CDR1 is MDHEN and CDR2 SYDVKM. The CDR3 loop is CASSLGTGGTDTQYF. The DNA of the CDR3 is TGTGCCAGCAGTTTGGGGACAGGGGGCACAGATACGCAGTATTTT.

The chain is built from TRBV6-4 and TRBJ2-5; no definite D call. Trimming left V 7 bases short and J 5 bases short, with 11 bases between. The length of the CDR3 is 12 residues. CDR1 and CDR2 (germline): MRHNA, SNTAGT. As DNA, the CDR3 is TGTGCCAGCACCAGTTCCGAGGAGACCCAGTACTTC. Protein product: CASTSSEETQYF.

The chain combines TRBV28 with TRBJ2-5; tentatively, D is TRBD1 or TRBD2 (6 bases each). The germline V and J ends were trimmed by 6 bases and 5 bases, with 10 bases remaining between them. Germline values: CDR1 MDHEN, CDR2 SYDVKM. The CDR3 spans 12 residues. The CDR3 spells CASRGGLETQYF. CDR3 DNA sequence: TGTGCCAGCAGGGGGGGCCTGGAGACCCAGTACTTC.

The rearrangement links TRBV5-1 to TRBJ1-1, with 7 nucleotides matching TRBD1. This CDR3 region has 14 residues. The germline CDR1 and CDR2 sequences are SGHRS and YFSETQ. With 5 bases clipped from V and 5 bases from J, the junction kept 9 bases outside the gene matches. The CDR3 DNA follows: TGCGCCAGCAGTCCAGGGGGGGAAGGAACTGAAGCTTTCTTT. Amino acids: CASSPGGEGTEAFF.

The chain employs TRBV19 and TRBJ2-5, with 12 bases fitting TRBD2. V dropped 0 bases and J dropped 5; count of bases not matched to a gene: 7. Germline CDR1 and CDR2: LNHDA and SQIVND (reference sequence). The CDR3 consists of 17 residues. The CDR3 DNA reads as TGTGCCAGTAGTATAGAGGCTAGCGGGGGGGTCGGGGAGACCCAGTACTTC. Translating gives CASSIEASGGVGETQYF.

This clone was observed a single time. The rearrangement uses TRBV5-6 and TRBJ2-3; tentative D call: TRBD2 (7 bases). The CDR3 is 16 residues long. The germline V gene has CDR1 SGHDT and CDR2 YYEEEE. Deletions cut 4 bases from V and 3 bases from J, with 18 bases between. The CDR3 nucleotides read TGTGCCAGCAGCCCGAGGGGTCGGGGGGCGACAGATACGCAGTATTTT. Protein: CASSPRGRGATDTQYF.

The CDR3 loop reads CASSWRGGRETQYF. The CDR3 DNA follows: TGTGCCAGCAGTTGGCGGGGGGGCCGAGAGACCCAGTACTTC. The chain links TRBV6-5 to TRBJ2-5, with TRBD2 identical over 9 bases. The CDR3 is 14 amino acids. Germline trimming cut 4 bases from V and 4 bases from J; bases unmatched to any gene: 4. Germline CDR1 reads MNHEY; CDR2 reads SVGAGI.

V usage is TRBV19 and J usage is TRBJ1-6; D gene uncertain. The V end lost 5 bases, the J end lost 9 bases, and 11 bases lay between the germline ends. From germline, CDR1 is LNHDA and CDR2 SQIVND (reference sequence). This CDR3 has 13 amino acids. CDR3 loop: CASSERASSPLHF. Here the CDR3 DNA reads TGTGCCAGTAGTGAAAGGGCTTCTTCACCCCTCCACTTT.

The chain employs TRBV2 and TRBJ1-2; TRBD1 aligns across 8 bases. Germline V CDR1 and CDR2: SNHLY, FYNNEI. The V segment lost 2 bases and the J segment 5 bases; nucleotides outside the gene matches: 1. This CDR3 comprises 13 residues. The CDR3 here is CASSEYRGYGYTF. The CDR3, as DNA: TGTGCCAGCAGTGAATACAGGGGGTATGGCTACACCTTC.

The chain joins TRBV5-1 to TRBJ1-1; possible D gene TRBD1, 6 bases. In germline, CDR1 is SGHRS, CDR2 YFSETQ. This CDR3 spans 16 amino acids. V was clipped by 0 bases and J by 1 base, with 13 bases between them. CDR3 sequence reads: CASSLGYGTQNTEAFF. In DNA form, the CDR3 reads TGCGCCAGCAGCTTGGGGTATGGGACACAGAACACTGAAGCTTTCTTT.